These 17 T cell receptor beta chains share one sample of origin, sequenced in a study of identical twins. Each CDR3 protein is one row after TCRdb ran MiXCR on the 5' RACE reads. The data contain around 370,000 distinct CDR3 sequences, roughly 9% of them seen just once; the ten biggest clones take up 8% to 9.5%. What was sequenced was naive T cells sorted from blood. The receptor set was obtained from a woman aged 45 to 65 in good health.

The chain recombines TRBV12-3 or TRBV12-4 with TRBJ1-5; maybe TRBD1 (5 bases). The CDR3 loop spans 16 amino acids. Trimming stripped 6 bases from V and 2 bases from J, with 17 bases between. Here the CDR3 DNA reads TGTGCCAGCAGCCATGGGGCGGCGAAGGGCAATCAGCCCCAGCATTTT. It translates to CASSHGAAKGNQPQHF.

This clonotype came up a few times. CDR3 residues: CASSLTSGTHYEQYV. The CDR3 region has the DNA TGTGCCAGCAGCTTGACTTCGGGGACTCACTACGAGCAGTACGTC. The chain has TRBV5-5 and TRBJ2-7, with D maybe TRBD2 (6 bases). CDR1 SGHKS and CDR2 YYEKEE come from the germline V gene (reference sequence). This CDR3 comprises 15 residues. V was pared by 1 base and J by 3 bases, with 14 bases between.

There are a few counts of this clonotype. The chain has TRBV29-1 and TRBJ2-5; D unclear. Between the trimmed V and J ends, which lost 5 bases and 8 bases, there was a span of 9 bases. This CDR3 has 10 amino acids. The germline CDR1 and CDR2 sequences are SQVTM and ANQGSEA. The CDR3 loop reads CSVLERTQYF. The DNA of the CDR3 is TGCAGCGTTTTAGAGCGAACCCAGTACTTC.

This clonotype was picked up a small number of times. This chain connects TRBV7-9 to TRBJ2-7; TRBD1 matches 7 bases. The V gene's germline CDR1 is SEHNR and CDR2 FQNEAQ (reference sequence). The ends lost 4 bases at V and 5 bases at J; junction bases unmatched: 8. The CDR3 has 14 amino acids. The CDR3 here is CASSSGQGVNEQYV. CDR3 coding DNA: TGTGCCAGCAGCTCTGGGCAGGGGGTCAACGAGCAGTACGTC.

The sample holds a few counts of this clonotype. The CDR3 loop reads CSAPYSGRQYV. The CDR3 DNA reads TGCAGTGCACCTTACAGCGGGAGACAGTACGTC. The chain links TRBV20-1 to TRBJ2-7; TRBD2 aligns across 8 bases. CDR1 DFQATT and CDR2 SNEGSKA come from the germline V gene (reference sequence). The CDR3 has 11 amino acids. The V segment lost 6 bases and the J segment 10 bases; nucleotides outside the gene matches: 8.

This clonotype was seen a few times. One junction end disagrees with the germline gene, perhaps due to a read error. V usage is TRBV7-7 and J usage is TRBJ2-2; no firm D call. Germline CDR1 reads SSHAT; CDR2 reads FNYEAQ (reference sequence). This CDR3 region has 13 residues. This chain's CDR3 is CASSPTRTGELFF. The CDR3 bases are TGTGCTAGCAGCCCTACTCGAACCGGGGAGCTGTTTTTT.

In this sample, this clonotype turned up many times. Here the CDR3 DNA reads TGTGCCAGCAGCATAAGACAGGGCGACGGGGAGCTGTTTTTT. This sequence encodes CASSIRQGDGELFF. The rearrangement joins TRBV7-8 to TRBJ2-2; 7 nucleotides line up with TRBD1. The CDR3 has 14 residues. The junction had 7 bases not matched to a gene; V was cut back by 5 bases and J by 7 bases. The germline V gene encodes CDR1 SGHVS and CDR2 FQNEAQ.

The chain joins TRBV4-1 to TRBJ2-4, with 8 bases that match TRBD2. CDR1 and CDR2 from the germline V gene are MGHRA and YSYEKL. The CDR3 extends over 16 amino acids. J gave up 1 base and V 4 bases, and 6 bases lay outside the gene matches. In DNA, the CDR3 is TGCGCCAGCAGCCTATTAGGCGGGAGGGCCAAAAACATTCAGTACTTC. It specifies CASSLLGGRAKNIQYF.

This clonotype was found a few times. V gene TRBV5-5 combines with J gene TRBJ2-7; TRBD1 might be the D (5 bases). CDR1 and CDR2 (germline): SGHKS, YYEKEE (reference sequence). The CDR3 consists of 14 residues. Trimming left V 1 base short and J 9 bases short, with 17 bases between. Written as DNA, the CDR3 is TGTGCCAGCAGCTTGCCAGGGCCGATTTTAAGGCAGTACGTC. This encodes CASSLPGPILRQYV.

The table lists this clonotype with many counts. The chain is built from TRBV29-1 and TRBJ1-1; TRBD1 agrees at 7 bases. The V and J ends lost 7 bases and 7 bases, in that order; junction bases with no gene match: 15. Germline values: CDR1 SQVTM, CDR2 ANQGSEA. The CDR3 is made up of 14 amino acids. The CDR3 loop reads CSALDSTGKGEAFF. Written as DNA, the CDR3 is TGCAGCGCCCTGGACTCGACAGGGAAAGGTGAAGCTTTCTTT.

This clonotype was counted only a few times. The chain employs TRBV5-1 and TRBJ2-1; 9 bases line up with TRBD1. The CDR3 runs 14 residues. With 1 base clipped from V and 9 bases from J, the junction kept 5 bases outside the gene matches. Germline-derived CDR1 and CDR2 are SGHRS and YFSETQ. The CDR3 DNA reads TGCGCCAGCAGCTTGTGGGGACAGGGCTCTGAGCAGTTCTTC. Amino acid sequence: CASSLWGQGSEQFF. Combining the CDR3 with reference TRBV5-1 and TRBJ2-1 gives the whole variable domain KAGVTQTPRYLIKTRGQQVTLSCSPISGHRSVSWYQQTPGQGLQFLFEYFSETQRNKGNFPGRFSGRQFSNSRSEMNVSTLELGDSALYLCASSLWGQGSEQFFGPGTRLTVL.

This chain uses TRBV7-3 with TRBJ2-1; the match to TRBD2 covers 8 bases. CDR1 and CDR2 (germline): SGHTA, FQGTGA. The CDR3 consists of 15 residues. V lost 5 bases, J lost 4 bases, and 7 bases stayed unmatched. As DNA, the CDR3 is TGTGCCAGCAGCCCCGGACTAGCACTATACAATGAGCAGTTCTTC. It encodes CASSPGLALYNEQFF.

This clonotype was counted at least ten times. The CDR3 DNA reads TGCAGTGCTAGTCCAAGCACGAGGGGGAGCGGGGAGTTCTTC. Protein: CSASPSTRGSGEFF. The genes are TRBV20-1 and TRBJ2-1; TRBD2 might be the D (7 bases). V lost 3 bases and J lost 14, with 23 bases in between. The CDR3 sequence is 14 residues long. Looked up from germline, CDR1 is DFQATT and CDR2 is SNEGSKA (reference sequence).

The gene calls are TRBV20-1 and TRBJ2-7; TRBD1 is a possible D gene (6 bases). The CDR3 sequence is 16 residues long. Germline CDR1 reads DFQATT; CDR2 reads SNEGSKA (reference sequence). Between the trimmed V and J ends, which lost 0 bases and 4 bases, there was a span of 19 bases. The CDR3 spells CSARDETGRTRYEQYF. CDR3 sequence (DNA): TGCAGTGCTAGAGATGAGACAGGCCGAACCCGGTACGAGCAGTACTTC.

This clonotype was recorded at least ten times. J is TRBJ2-1 and V is TRBV12-3 or TRBV12-4, with D unresolved. V was shortened by 6 bases and J by 4 bases, with 10 bases between the two germline ends. The CDR3 spans 13 residues. CDR3 DNA sequence: TGTGCCAGCAGAACAACTGGGTACAATGAGCAGTTCTTC. Its protein is CASRTTGYNEQFF.

The chain is built from TRBV3-1 and TRBJ1-2; D is ambiguous. Trimming shortened V by 1 base and J by 8 bases, and 14 bases separated the two germline ends. The CDR3 is made up of 14 amino acids. Germline assignment: CDR1 LGHDT and CDR2 YNNKEL (reference sequence). CDR3 DNA sequence: TGTGCCAGCAGCCAAGGACAAGCGGGAGGAGGCTACACCTTC. Amino acids: CASSQGQAGGGYTF.

The chain joins TRBV4-2 to TRBJ1-1; possibly TRBD1 for D (6 bases). CDR1 and CDR2 (germline): LGHNA, YNFKEQ. This CDR3 region has 15 residues. V dropped 4 bases and J dropped 2 bases, with 14 bases sitting between them. The CDR3 sequence is CASSPLAGVNTEAFF. In nucleotides, the CDR3 is TGTGCCAGCAGCCCTCTGGCAGGGGTTAACACTGAAGCTTTCTTT.